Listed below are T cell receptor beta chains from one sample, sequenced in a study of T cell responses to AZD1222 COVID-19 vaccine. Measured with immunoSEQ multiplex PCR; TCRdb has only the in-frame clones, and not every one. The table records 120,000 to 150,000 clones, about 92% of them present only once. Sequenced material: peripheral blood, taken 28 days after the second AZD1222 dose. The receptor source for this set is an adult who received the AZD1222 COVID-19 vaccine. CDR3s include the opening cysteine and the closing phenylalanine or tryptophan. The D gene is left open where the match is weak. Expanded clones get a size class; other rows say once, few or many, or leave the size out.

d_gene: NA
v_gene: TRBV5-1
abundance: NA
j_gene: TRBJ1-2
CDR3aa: CASSSGRGGDGYTF
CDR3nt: TGCGCCAGCTCCTCGGGTCGGGGTGGCGATGGCTACACCTTC

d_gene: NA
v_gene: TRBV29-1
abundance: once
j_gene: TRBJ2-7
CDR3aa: CSVESGYEQYF
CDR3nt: TGCAGCGTTGAGAGCGGCTACGAGCAGTACTTC

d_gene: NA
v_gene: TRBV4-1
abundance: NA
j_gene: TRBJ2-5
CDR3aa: CASSQDPGLGLETQYF
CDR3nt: TGCGCCAGCAGCCAAGACCCGGGGTTGGGTTTGGAGACCCAGTACTTC

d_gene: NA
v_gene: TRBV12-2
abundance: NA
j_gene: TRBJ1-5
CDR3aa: CASRSPRGTGENQPQHF
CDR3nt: TGTGCAAGTCGCTCCCCCCGGGGGACAGGGGAGAATCAGCCCCAGCATTTT

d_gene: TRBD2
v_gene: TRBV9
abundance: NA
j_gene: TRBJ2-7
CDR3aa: CASSALAGGHEQYF
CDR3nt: TGTGCCAGCAGCGCGCTAGCGGGAGGGCACGAGCAGTACTTC

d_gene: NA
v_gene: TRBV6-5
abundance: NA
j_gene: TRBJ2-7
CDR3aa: CASKSSVNEQYF
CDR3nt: TGTGCCAGTAAATCTAGCGTCAACGAGCAGTACTTC

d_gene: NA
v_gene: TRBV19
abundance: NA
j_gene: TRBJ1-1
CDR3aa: CASRAATEAFF
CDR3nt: TGTGCCAGTAGGGCCGCGACTGAAGCTTTCTTT

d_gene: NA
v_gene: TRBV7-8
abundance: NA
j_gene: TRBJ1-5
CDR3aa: CARGGGNQPQHF
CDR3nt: TGTGCCAGGGGGGGAGGCAATCAGCCCCAGCATTTT

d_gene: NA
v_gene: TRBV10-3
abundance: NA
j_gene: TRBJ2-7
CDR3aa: CAIKEGGYEQYF
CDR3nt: TGTGCCATTAAGGAGGGAGGCTACGAGCAGTACTTC

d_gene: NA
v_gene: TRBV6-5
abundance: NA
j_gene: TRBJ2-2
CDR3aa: CASKKYPNTGELFF
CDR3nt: TGTGCCAGCAAAAAGTACCCGAACACCGGGGAGCTGTTTTTT

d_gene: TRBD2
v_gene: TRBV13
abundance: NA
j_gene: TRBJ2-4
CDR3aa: CASSTGLAGGHYFGKNIQYF
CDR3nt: TGTGCCAGCAGCACCGGACTAGCGGGAGGACACTACTTCGGCAAAAACATTCAGTACTTC

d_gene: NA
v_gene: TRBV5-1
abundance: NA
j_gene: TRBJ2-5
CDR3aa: CASSTGSQETQYF
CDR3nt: TGCGCCAGCAGCACCGGGAGCCAAGAGACCCAGTACTTC

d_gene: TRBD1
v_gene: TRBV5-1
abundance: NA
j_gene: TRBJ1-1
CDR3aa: CASSPPWTGQNTEAFF
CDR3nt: TGCGCCAGCAGCCCGCCCTGGACAGGTCAGAACACTGAAGCTTTCTTT

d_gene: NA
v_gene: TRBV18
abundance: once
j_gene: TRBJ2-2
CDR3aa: CASSPGGSRAGELFF
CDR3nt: TGTGCCAGCTCACCGGGGGGCTCAAGGGCCGGGGAGCTGTTTTTT

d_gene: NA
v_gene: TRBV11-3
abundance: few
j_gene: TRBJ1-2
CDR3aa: CASSKDGINYGYTF
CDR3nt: TGTGCCAGCAGCAAGGACGGAATCAACTATGGCTACACCTTC

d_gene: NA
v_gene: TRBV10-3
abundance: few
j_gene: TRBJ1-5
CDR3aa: CAIAGGRSNQPQHF
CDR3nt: TGTGCCATAGCGGGGGGGAGGAGCAATCAGCCCCAGCATTTT

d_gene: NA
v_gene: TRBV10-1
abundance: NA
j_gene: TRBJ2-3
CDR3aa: CASTSGDTDTQYF
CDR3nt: TGCGCCAGCACAAGCGGAGACACAGATACGCAGTATTTT

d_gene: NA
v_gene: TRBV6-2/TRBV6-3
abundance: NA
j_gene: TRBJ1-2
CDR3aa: CASSYVSGYGYTF
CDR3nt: TGTGCCAGCAGTTACGTCAGTGGCTATGGCTACACCTTC

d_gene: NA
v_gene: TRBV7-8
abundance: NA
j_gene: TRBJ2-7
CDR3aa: CASSRNPVEQYF
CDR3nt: TGTGCCAGCAGTCGTAACCCTGTCGAGCAGTACTTC

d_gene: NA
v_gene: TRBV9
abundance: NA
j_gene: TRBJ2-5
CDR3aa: CASSVGSSSETQYF
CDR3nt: TGTGCCAGCAGCGTAGGTTCGAGTTCAGAGACCCAGTACTTC

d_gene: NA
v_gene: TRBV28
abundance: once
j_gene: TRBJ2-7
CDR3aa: CASAGVYYEQYF
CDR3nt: TGTGCCAGCGCTGGAGTTTACTACGAGCAGTACTTC

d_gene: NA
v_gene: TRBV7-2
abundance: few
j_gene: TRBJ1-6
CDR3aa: CASSLRGKGSPLHF
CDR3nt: TGTGCCAGCAGCTTAAGGGGTAAAGGTTCACCCCTCCACTTT

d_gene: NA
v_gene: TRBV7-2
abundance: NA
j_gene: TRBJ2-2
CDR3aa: CASSLGSGNTGELFF
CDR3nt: TGTGCCAGCAGCCTGGGATCGGGGAACACCGGGGAGCTGTTTTTT

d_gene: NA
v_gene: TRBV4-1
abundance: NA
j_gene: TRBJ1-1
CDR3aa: CASSQDNGVEAFF
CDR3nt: TGCGCCAGCAGCCAAGATAACGGCGTTGAAGCTTTCTTT

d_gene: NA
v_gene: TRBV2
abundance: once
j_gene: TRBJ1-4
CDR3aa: CACRSGDTEKLFF
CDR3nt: TGTGCCTGTAGATCCGGGGACACTGAAAAACTGTTTTTT

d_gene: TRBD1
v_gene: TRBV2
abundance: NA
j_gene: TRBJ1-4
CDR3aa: CANGDRGLRTNEKLFF
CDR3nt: TGTGCCAACGGCGACAGGGGACTTCGGACTAATGAAAAACTGTTTTTT

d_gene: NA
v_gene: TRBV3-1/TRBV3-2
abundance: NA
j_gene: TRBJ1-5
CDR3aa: CASSQTANQPQHF
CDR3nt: TGTGCCAGCAGCCAAACAGCCAATCAGCCCCAGCATTTT

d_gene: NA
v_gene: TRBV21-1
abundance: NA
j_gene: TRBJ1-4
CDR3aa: CASSYRQTNEKLFF
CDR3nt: TGTGCCAGCAGTTACAGGCAAACTAATGAAAAACTGTTTTTT

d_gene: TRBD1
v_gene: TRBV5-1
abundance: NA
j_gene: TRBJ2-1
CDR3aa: CASSQGTVSSYNEQFF
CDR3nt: TGCGCCAGCAGCCAAGGGACAGTTAGTTCCTACAATGAGCAGTTCTTC

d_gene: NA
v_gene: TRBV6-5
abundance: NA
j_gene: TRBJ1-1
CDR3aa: CASRPWTGAEAFF
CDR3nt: TGTGCCAGCAGACCTTGGACCGGCGCTGAAGCTTTCTTT

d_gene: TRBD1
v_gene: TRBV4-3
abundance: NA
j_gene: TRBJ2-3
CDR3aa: CASSQERTGRFPDTQYF
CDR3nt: TGCGCCAGCAGCCAAGAAAGGACAGGGAGGTTCCCAGATACGCAGTATTTT

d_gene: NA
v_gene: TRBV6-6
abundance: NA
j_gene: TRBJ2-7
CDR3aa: CASSYSRGYEQYF
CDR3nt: TGTGCCAGCAGTTACTCGAGAGGGTACGAGCAGTACTTC

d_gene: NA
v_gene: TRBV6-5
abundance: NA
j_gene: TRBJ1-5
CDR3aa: CATSRGWNQPQHF
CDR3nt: TGTGCCACCTCAAGGGGCTGGAATCAGCCCCAGCATTTT

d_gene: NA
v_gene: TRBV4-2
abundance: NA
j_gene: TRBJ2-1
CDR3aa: CASSPSTYNEQFF
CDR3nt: TGTGCCAGCAGCCCTTCTACCTACAATGAGCAGTTCTTC

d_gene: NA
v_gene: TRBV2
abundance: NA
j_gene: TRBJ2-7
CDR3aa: CASSEGRGAYEQYF
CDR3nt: TGTGCCAGCAGTGAGGGCAGGGGGGCGTACGAGCAGTACTTC

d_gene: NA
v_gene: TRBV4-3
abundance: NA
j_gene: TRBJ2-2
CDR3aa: CASSQDFIGDGELFF
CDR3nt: TGCGCCAGCAGCCAAGATTTTATAGGGGACGGGGAGCTGTTTTTT

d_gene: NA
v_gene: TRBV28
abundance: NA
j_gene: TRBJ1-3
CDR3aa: CASSTTGKGNTIYF
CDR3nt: TGTGCCAGCAGCACTACAGGGAAGGGAAACACCATATATTTT

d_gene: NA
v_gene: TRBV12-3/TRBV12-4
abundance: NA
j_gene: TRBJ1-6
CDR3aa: CAISKQSNSPLHF
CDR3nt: TGTGCCATCTCCAAACAGAGCAATTCACCCCTCCACTTT

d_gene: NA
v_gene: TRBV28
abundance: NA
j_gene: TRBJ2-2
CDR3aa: CASSLIVGEWRLTGELFF
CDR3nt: TGTGCCAGCAGTCTCATCGTGGGAGAGTGGCGGCTGACCGGGGAGCTGTTTTTT

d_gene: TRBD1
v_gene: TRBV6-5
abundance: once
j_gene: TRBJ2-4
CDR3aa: CASRKTGGDIQYF
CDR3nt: TGTGCCAGCAGGAAGACAGGGGGAGACATTCAGTACTTC

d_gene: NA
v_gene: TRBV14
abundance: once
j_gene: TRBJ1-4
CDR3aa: CASSPLGSDEKLFF
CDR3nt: TGTGCCAGCAGCCCCCTGGGATCAGATGAAAAACTGTTTTTT

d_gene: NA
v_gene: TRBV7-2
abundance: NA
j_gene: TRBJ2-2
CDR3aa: CASRPPSAGELFF
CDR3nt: TGTGCCAGCAGGCCTCCTAGCGCCGGGGAGCTGTTTTTT

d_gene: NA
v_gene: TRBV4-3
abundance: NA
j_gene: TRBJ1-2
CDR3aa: CASSQDENSDGYTF
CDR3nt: TGCGCCAGCAGCCAAGATGAGAACAGTGATGGCTACACCTTC

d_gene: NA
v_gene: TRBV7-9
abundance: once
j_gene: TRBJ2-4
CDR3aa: CASSSSQKPLAKNIQYF
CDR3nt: TGTGCCAGCAGCTCGTCCCAGAAGCCCCTAGCCAAAAACATTCAGTACTTC

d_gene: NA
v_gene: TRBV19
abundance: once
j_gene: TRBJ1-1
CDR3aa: CASSIRGLGNTEAFF
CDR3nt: TGTGCCAGTAGTATCAGGGGCCTGGGGAACACTGAAGCTTTCTTT

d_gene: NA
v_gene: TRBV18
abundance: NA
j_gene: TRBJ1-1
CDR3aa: CASSPQGLLGTEAFF
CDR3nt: TGTGCCAGCTCACCCCAGGGTCTACTGGGCACTGAAGCTTTCTTT

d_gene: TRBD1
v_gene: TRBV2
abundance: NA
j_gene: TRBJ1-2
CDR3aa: CASSRDRDGYTF
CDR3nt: TGTGCCAGCAGTAGGGACAGGGATGGCTACACCTTC

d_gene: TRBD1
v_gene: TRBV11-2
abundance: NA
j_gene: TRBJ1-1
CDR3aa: CASSPSPGQVNTEAFF
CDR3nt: TGTGCCAGCAGCCCCAGCCCCGGACAGGTGAACACTGAAGCTTTCTTT

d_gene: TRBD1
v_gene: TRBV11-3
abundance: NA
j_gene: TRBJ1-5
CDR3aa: CASRTRQGNQPQHF
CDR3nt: TGTGCCAGCAGAACTAGACAGGGGAATCAGCCCCAGCATTTT

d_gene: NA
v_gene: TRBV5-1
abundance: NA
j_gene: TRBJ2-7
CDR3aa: CASSLVGGGTYEQYF
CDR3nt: TGCGCCAGCAGCTTGGTCGGAGGGGGAACCTACGAGCAGTACTTC

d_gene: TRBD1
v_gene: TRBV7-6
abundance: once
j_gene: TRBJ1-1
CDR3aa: CASSPGQGPIGTEAFF
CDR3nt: TGTGCCAGCAGCCCGGGACAGGGGCCGATTGGCACTGAAGCTTTCTTT

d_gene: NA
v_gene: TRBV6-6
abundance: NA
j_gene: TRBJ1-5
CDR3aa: CASSYALLSNQPQHF
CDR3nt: TGTGCCAGCAGTTACGCGTTACTTAGCAATCAGCCCCAGCATTTT

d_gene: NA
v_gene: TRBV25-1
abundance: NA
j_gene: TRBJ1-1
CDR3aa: CATTTGLNTEAFF
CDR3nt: TGTGCCACCACTACAGGGTTGAACACTGAAGCTTTCTTT